The 22 T cell receptor beta chains in this list originate from one sample, sequenced in a study of blood T cell repertoires in COVID-19. TCRdb's copy holds only in-frame clones and misses some; the assay was immunoSEQ multiplex PCR. The sample comprises roughly 100,000 clones, approximately 83% of which are singletons, and around 3.9% rests with the top ten. Material: peripheral blood. The receptors shown here come from a man aged 45-65 years with acute or convalescent COVID-19.

V usage is TRBV7-9 and J usage is TRBJ1-1, with TRBD1 matching 7 bases. In germline, CDR1 is SEHNR, CDR2 FQNEAQ (reference sequence). V dropped 2 bases and J dropped 0; count of bases not matched to a gene: 6. The CDR3 extends over 16 amino acids. The CDR3 sequence: CASSLRGQYMNTEAFF. CDR3 sequence (DNA): TGTGCCAGCAGCTTAAGGGGACAGTACATGAACACTGAAGCTTTCTTT.

The chain links TRBV11-2 to TRBJ2-3; TRBD1 agrees at 9 bases. Trimming removed 5 bases from V and 3 bases from J; junction bases left unmatched: 9. The length of the CDR3 is 16 residues. CDR1 and CDR2 from the germline V gene are SGHAT and FQNNGV. This CDR3 reads CASSGLDRGGTDTQYF. In DNA, the CDR3 is TGTGCCAGCAGCGGGTTGGACAGGGGTGGAACAGATACGCAGTATTTT. Full variable domain (outside the CDR3, taken from reference TRBV11-2 and TRBJ2-3): EAGVAQSPRYKIIEKRQSVAFWCNPISGHATLYWYQQILGQGPKLLIQFQNNGVVDDSQLPKDRFSAERLKGVDSTLKIQPAKLEDSAVYLCASSGLDRGGTDTQYFGPGTRLTVL.

This rearrangement joins TRBV10-3 to TRBJ1-2; 8 bases line up with TRBD1. This CDR3 spans 17 amino acids. Germline V gives CDR1 ENHRY, CDR2 SYGVKD. J was trimmed by 4 bases and V by 0 bases; bases with no gene match: 10. This CDR3 is CAISESLDRARVYGYTF. CDR3 sequence (DNA): TGTGCCATCAGTGAGTCGTTGGACAGGGCTCGAGTCTATGGCTACACCTTC.

This clone appeared a few times. The chain uses TRBV18 and TRBJ1-5, with 8 bases matching TRBD1. The CDR3 extends over 14 amino acids. Germline V gene lookup returns CDR1 KGHSH and CDR2 LQKENI. Unmatched junction bases numbered 5, after V lost 3 bases and J lost 7 bases. CDR3 residues: CASSPDRGGQPQHF. CDR3 DNA sequence: TGTGCCAGCTCACCCGACAGGGGTGGCCAGCCCCAGCATTTT. The entire variable domain, with the rest obtained from reference TRBV18 and TRBJ1-5, is as follows: NAGVMQNPRHLVRRRGQEARLRCSPMKGHSHVYWYRQLPEEGLKFMVYLQKENIIDESGMPKERFSAEFPKEGPSILRIQQVVRGDSAAYFCASSPDRGGQPQHFGDGTRLSIL.

Remarks on this clone: Other DNA sequences within the sample encode an identical CDR3. V usage is TRBV7-8 and J usage is TRBJ2-7, with 13 bases aligning to TRBD2. The CDR3 is 16 amino acids. Germline CDR1 is SGHVS and CDR2 is FQNEAQ. With V trimmed by 5 bases and J by 0 bases, 4 bases remained unmatched. CDR3 DNA: TGTGCCAGCAGCCCAAGGACTAGCGGGAGCTCCTACGAGCAGTACTTC. Translating gives CASSPRTSGSSYEQYF.

This clone was detected a few times. V usage is TRBV16 and J usage is TRBJ1-4; 7 bases match TRBD1. From germline, CDR1 is KGHSY and CDR2 FQNENV. Germline trimming cut 4 bases from V and 8 bases from J; bases unmatched to any gene: 4. This CDR3 comprises 13 residues. The CDR3 loop is CASSLGQEEKLFF. CDR3 bases: TGTGCCAGCAGCCTCGGACAGGAGGAAAAACTGTTTTTT.

This clone is a singleton in its sample. This chain links TRBV6-5 with TRBJ1-6, with D perhaps matching TRBD1 (6 bases). The V gene lost 0 bases and the J gene lost 3 bases, with 9 bases spanning the gap. Germline values: CDR1 MNHEY, CDR2 SVGAGI. CDR3 length equals 16 residues. CDR3 DNA sequence: TGTGCCAGCAGTTACTCGAGGGGGGGCTATAATTCACCCCTCCACTTT. Residues: CASSYSRGGYNSPLHF.

The genes are TRBV9 and TRBJ2-3, with D tentatively TRBD1 (5 bases). Trimming removed 4 bases from V and 4 bases from J, with 25 bases in between. Germline assignment: CDR1 SGDLS and CDR2 YYNGEE. This CDR3 comprises 18 residues. CDR3 region: CASSPQLGREYVSDTQYF. CDR3 nucleotide sequence: TGTGCCAGCAGCCCCCAGCTGGGCAGGGAATATGTTTCAGATACGCAGTATTTT.

The chain uses TRBV10-1 and TRBJ2-2, with TRBD2 matching over 8 bases. There are 15 residues in the CDR3. Trimming took 4 bases from V and 2 from J; bases not matched to a gene: 3. Per germline, CDR1 WNHNN and CDR2 SYGVQD (reference sequence). CDR3 region: CASSGSGSNTGELFF. CDR3 bases: TGCGCCAGCAGTGGCAGCGGGAGTAACACCGGGGAGCTGTTTTTT.

The chain carries TRBV5-6 and TRBJ1-1, with 8 bases aligning to TRBD1. The CDR3 totals 15 residues. Losses at the gene ends were 2 bases for V and 1 base for J; bases not matched to a gene: 4. CDR1 and CDR2 from the germline V gene are SGHDT and YYEEEE. CDR3: CASSLDRGANTEAFF. CDR3 DNA: TGTGCCAGCAGCTTAGACAGGGGCGCGAACACTGAAGCTTTCTTT.

The gene calls are TRBV9 and TRBJ2-3, with 7 nucleotides matching TRBD2. Trimming removed 2 bases from V and 1 base from J; junction bases left unmatched: 1. Germline values: CDR1 SGDLS, CDR2 YYNGEE. The CDR3 sequence is 14 residues long. The CDR3 loop is CASSVRGGTDTQYF. In DNA form, the CDR3 reads TGTGCCAGCAGCGTTCGGGGGGGCACAGATACGCAGTATTTT.

This chain joins TRBV11-2 and TRBJ2-5; 8 bases fit TRBD2. From germline, CDR1 is SGHAT and CDR2 FQNNGV. The CDR3 loop spans 16 amino acids. V dropped 5 bases and J dropped 0; count of bases not matched to a gene: 8. The CDR3 spells CASSPTLAEYQETQYF. The CDR3 nucleotides are TGTGCCAGCAGCCCTACACTAGCGGAATACCAAGAGACCCAGTACTTC.

The rearrangement links TRBV11-2 to TRBJ2-7; a possible D gene is TRBD2 (5 bases). V was shortened by 5 bases and J by 2 bases, with 19 bases between the two germline ends. Per germline, CDR1 SGHAT and CDR2 FQNNGV. This CDR3 contains 16 residues. The CDR3 DNA follows: TGTGCCAGCAGCGCCGGACTCTCCCGGGCGACCTACGAGCAGTACTTC. Translating gives CASSAGLSRATYEQYF.

The chain links TRBV2 to TRBJ2-7, with TRBD2 matching over 7 bases. Germline CDR1 is SNHLY and CDR2 is FYNNEI. There are 12 residues in the CDR3. The V gene end was trimmed by 6 bases and the J gene end by 10 bases; junction bases not matched to a gene: 9. In DNA, the CDR3 is TGTGCCAGCAGGTCACTAGCGATCGAACAGTACTTC. Its protein is CASRSLAIEQYF.

In this sample, this clone turned up once. V and J are TRBV27 and TRBJ2-2, with 7 bases fitting TRBD1. Trimming at V came to 5 bases and at J to 0 bases, leaving 3 bases not matched to a gene. CDR3 length equals 15 residues. Germline CDR1 and CDR2: MNHEY and SMNVEV (reference sequence). The CDR3 DNA follows: TGTGCCAGCAGTATCGACAGGGCGAACACCGGGGAGCTGTTTTTT. It codes for CASSIDRANTGELFF.

The rearrangement uses TRBV7-2 and TRBJ1-1; 7 bases line up with TRBD1. The CDR3 totals 15 residues. CDR1 is SGHTA, CDR2 FQGNSA, per germline. The J segment lost 6 bases and the V segment lost 0 bases, leaving 7 bases of the junction unmatched. The CDR3 DNA follows: TGTGCCAGCAGCTTAGCGCTACAGGGGTGGGCTGAAGCTTTCTTT. It translates to CASSLALQGWAEAFF. The whole variable domain, filled in from reference TRBV7-2 and TRBJ1-1, reads GAGVSQSPSNKVTEKGKDVELRCDPISGHTALYWYRQSLGQGLEFLIYFQGNSAPDKSGLPSDRFSAERTGGSVSTLTIQRTQQEDSAVYLCASSLALQGWAEAFFGQGTRLTVV.

The rearrangement joins TRBV7-9 to TRBJ1-5; D is unclear. The V end lost 4 bases, the J end lost 4 bases, and 11 bases lay between the germline ends. Germline V CDR1 and CDR2: SEHNR, FQNEAQ (reference sequence). The length of the CDR3 is 14 residues. The CDR3 DNA is TGTGCCAGCAGCTCCGGGATCGAAAATCAGCCCCAGCATTTT. Encoded protein: CASSSGIENQPQHF.

This chain joins TRBV4-2 and TRBJ2-2, with D unclear. This CDR3 has 15 residues. With 1 base removed from V and 2 bases from J, the gap between germline ends came to 8 bases. CDR1 and CDR2 from the germline V gene are LGHNA and YNFKEQ. The CDR3: CASSQGDTNTGELFF. The CDR3 coding sequence is TGTGCCAGCAGCCAAGGAGACACCAACACCGGGGAGCTGTTTTTT.

The chain employs TRBV2 and TRBJ2-3, with D possibly TRBD1 on 9 matching bases. Germline CDR1 is SNHLY and CDR2 is FYNNEI. The CDR3 is made up of 18 amino acids. Deletions cut 5 bases from V and 1 base from J, with 22 bases between. In DNA form, the CDR3 reads TGTGCCAGCAGTCAACAGGGGGCCAGTAGCGGGGGCACAGATACGCAGTATTTT. It encodes CASSQQGASSGGTDTQYF.

This clone was detected a few times. The rearrangement uses TRBV4-2 and TRBJ1-1; the D is unclear. The germline V and J ends were trimmed by 0 bases and 3 bases, with 11 bases remaining between them. The V gene's germline CDR1 is LGHNA and CDR2 YNFKEQ. CDR3 length: 15 residues. CDR3 sequence (DNA): TGTGCCAGCAGCCAAGATACGGAGGCCTACACTGAAGCTTTCTTT. Protein product: CASSQDTEAYTEAFF.

The chain joins TRBV6-6 to TRBJ2-1; 8 nucleotides line up with TRBD2. Germline lookup yields CDR1 MNHNY and CDR2 SVGAGI (reference sequence). CDR3 length: 15 amino acids. With 10 bases clipped from V and 4 bases from J, the junction kept 12 bases outside the gene matches. The CDR3 DNA reads as TGTGCCACTAAGAGAGGGACTAGGGAGTACAATGAGCAGTTCTTC. Translation gives CATKRGTREYNEQFF.

V and J are TRBV27 and TRBJ1-6, with 9 bases matching TRBD1. The V segment lost 6 bases and the J segment 8 bases; nucleotides outside the gene matches: 5. Germline CDR1 MNHEY, CDR2 SMNVEV (reference sequence). The CDR3 has 14 amino acids. CDR3: CASSQDRGYSPLHF. As DNA, the CDR3 is TGTGCCAGCAGCCAGGACAGGGGTTATTCACCCCTCCACTTT.